One and the same sample provided the 27 T cell receptor beta chains below, sequenced in a study of cytomegalovirus exposure and HLA in healthy donors. With 60 Vbeta and 13 Jbeta primers, the PCR was carried out. Measured with immunoSEQ multiplex PCR; TCRdb has only the in-frame clones, and not every one. The profile shows about 90,000 clones, around 79% of them singletons. Sequencing used PBMCs. These receptors all come from a woman aged 40 to 50 in good health and CMV-seropositive.

This clone was detected a few times. J is TRBJ1-4 and V is TRBV4-1; 10 nucleotides line up with TRBD1. The trim removed 6 bases at V and 3 bases at J, leaving 4 bases unmatched. Per germline, CDR1 MGHRA and CDR2 YSYEKL. The CDR3 covers 15 residues. CDR3 in amino acids: CASRGTGASNEKLFF. The CDR3 DNA sequence: TGCGCCAGCAGGGGGACAGGGGCCTCTAATGAAAAACTGTTTTTT.

The chain employs TRBV14 and TRBJ2-3; D may be TRBD2 (6 bases). The germline V gene encodes CDR1 SGHDN and CDR2 FVKESK. The CDR3 extends over 13 amino acids. The germline V and J ends were trimmed by 5 bases and 10 bases, with 16 bases remaining between them. The CDR3 nucleotides read TGTGCCAGCAGCACCCAGACTAGTAACGCGCAGTATTTT. As protein: CASSTQTSNAQYF.

In its sample, this clone was seen a few times. The chain links TRBV28 to TRBJ2-6; D unresolved. Germline V CDR1 and CDR2: MDHEN, SYDVKM. The CDR3 covers 17 residues. Trimming removed 5 bases at V and 0 bases at J, with 14 bases between. CDR3 nucleotide sequence: TGTGCCAGCAGTCTAGTACCGTCAGACTCTGGGGCCAACGTCCTGACTTTC. This sequence encodes CASSLVPSDSGANVLTF.

The V gene is TRBV27, the J gene TRBJ2-7, with 8 positions matching TRBD1. The ends lost 0 bases at V and 4 bases at J; junction bases unmatched: 2. Germline V gene data show CDR1 as MNHEY and CDR2 as SMNVEV (reference sequence). This CDR3 is 14 amino acids long. CDR3 bases: TGTGCCAGCAGTTTATCGCACAGGGGGTACGAGCAGTACTTC. It encodes CASSLSHRGYEQYF.

V and J are TRBV15 and TRBJ1-1; 8 bases match TRBD1. The CDR3 sequence is 18 residues long. The J segment lost 4 bases and the V segment lost 11 bases, leaving 24 bases of the junction unmatched. Per germline, CDR1 LNHNV and CDR2 YYDKDF (reference sequence). The CDR3 sequence is CAALRQGATFRRFTEAFF. The CDR3 DNA follows: TGTGCCGCCCTAAGGCAGGGGGCGACTTTCAGGAGGTTCACTGAAGCTTTCTTT.

This clone has more than one count but fewer than ten. The chain uses TRBV7-3 and TRBJ1-1, with 7 bases that match TRBD1. With 3 bases clipped from V and 8 bases from J, the junction kept 9 bases outside the gene matches. CDR1 SGHTA and CDR2 FQGTGA come from the germline V gene. This CDR3 has 14 residues. The CDR3 coding sequence is TGTGCCAGCAGCTTCGGATCAGGGGGGTCGGAAGCTTTCTTT. This sequence encodes CASSFGSGGSEAFF. Together with reference TRBV7-3 and TRBJ1-1, the CDR3 gives the full variable domain: GAGVSQTPSNKVTEKGKYVELRCDPISGHTALYWYRQSLGQGPEFLIYFQGTGAADDSGLPNDRFFAVRPEGSVSTLKIQRTERGDSAVYLCASSFGSGGSEAFFGQGTRLTVV.

The V gene is TRBV10-3, the J gene TRBJ2-1; no firm D call. The V gene's germline CDR1 is ENHRY and CDR2 SYGVKD. The CDR3 runs to 12 residues. V was trimmed by 3 bases and J by 5 bases, leaving 5 bases between them. The CDR3 sequence: CAISDSHNEQFF. For the CDR3, the DNA is TGTGCCATCAGTGATTCTCACAATGAGCAGTTCTTC.

The V call is TRBV4-2, the J call TRBJ2-7, with TRBD1 matching 8 bases. V was pared by 2 bases and J by 5 bases, with 8 bases of the junction left unmatched. CDR1 and CDR2 from the germline V gene are LGHNA and YNFKEQ. This CDR3 has 15 amino acids. CDR3 loop: CASSQSQDREDEQYF. The CDR3 nucleotides are TGTGCCAGCAGCCAAAGTCAGGACAGGGAGGACGAGCAGTACTTC.

The CDR3 DNA follows: TGTGCCAGCAGCTTAGACTACCTCTCGCAGTTCTTC. This translates into CASSLDYLSQFF. The gene calls are TRBV11-2 and TRBJ2-1; D gene ambiguous. CDR1 is SGHAT, CDR2 FQNNGV, per germline. The V and J ends lost 0 bases and 12 bases respectively, with 9 bases between them. CDR3 length equals 12 residues.

This chain uses TRBV7-9 with TRBJ2-1; the match to TRBD2 covers 11 bases. Germline-derived CDR1 and CDR2 are SEHNR and FQNEAQ (reference sequence). This CDR3 has 16 amino acids. The ends lost 5 bases at V and 10 bases at J; junction bases unmatched: 13. The DNA of the CDR3 is TGTGCCAGCAGCCCTGCTTTAGCGGGAGGGGGATCGGAGCAGTTCTTC. This encodes CASSPALAGGGSEQFF.

The J gene is TRBJ1-2, the V gene TRBV5-4; the D gene is possibly TRBD1 (5 bases). CDR1 and CDR2 from the germline V gene are SGHNT and YYREEE (reference sequence). The CDR3 sequence is 16 residues long. Trimming cost V 4 bases and J 1 base, with 17 bases left between them. CDR3 coding DNA: TGTGCCAGCAGCCCGGACGGACATAACTTTAACTATGGCTACACCTTC. This codes for CASSPDGHNFNYGYTF. The complete variable domain, with remaining parts taken from reference TRBV5-4 and TRBJ1-2, reads ETGVTQSPTHLIKTRGQQVTLRCSSQSGHNTVSWYQQALGQGPQFIFQYYREEENGRGNFPPRFSGLQFPNYSSELNVNALELDDSALYLCASSPDGHNFNYGYTFGSGTRLTVV.

The chain uses TRBV7-3 and TRBJ2-2; tentatively, D is TRBD2 (5 bases). CDR3 size: 14 residues. The germline V gene encodes CDR1 SGHTA and CDR2 FQGTGA. V lost 5 bases to trimming and J lost 6 bases, with 13 bases between them. The CDR3 DNA reads as TGTGCCAGCAGCCGGGGAGTGATCGCCGGGGAGCTGTTTTTT. This codes for CASSRGVIAGELFF. The variable domain in full, with the rest retrieved from reference TRBV7-3 and TRBJ2-2, is GAGVSQTPSNKVTEKGKYVELRCDPISGHTALYWYRQSLGQGPEFLIYFQGTGAADDSGLPNDRFFAVRPEGSVSTLKIQRTERGDSAVYLCASSRGVIAGELFFGEGSRLTVL.

The chain uses TRBV9 and TRBJ1-2, with D maybe TRBD1 (6 bases). From germline, CDR1 is SGDLS and CDR2 YYNGEE. The CDR3 totals 15 residues. Trimming shortened V by 0 bases and J by 3 bases, and 12 bases separated the two germline ends. For the CDR3, the DNA is TGTGCCAGCAGCGTAGGGTCAGGGGTGGACTATGGCTACACCTTC. Protein: CASSVGSGVDYGYTF.

J is TRBJ2-5 and V is TRBV5-4; 7 nucleotides agree with TRBD2. CDR1 is SGHNT, CDR2 YYREEE, per germline (reference sequence). The CDR3 runs to 15 residues. The junction had 6 bases not matched to a gene; V was cut back by 0 bases and J by 4 bases. The DNA for the CDR3 is TGTGCCAGCAGCTTGGACTCGGGAGGTAGAGAGACCCAGTACTTC. It is translated as CASSLDSGGRETQYF.

The V call is TRBV27, the J call TRBJ1-3; TRBD1 aligns across 8 bases. CDR1 MNHEY and CDR2 SMNVEV come from the germline V gene (reference sequence). The CDR3 is 15 residues long. V dropped 3 bases and J dropped 4; count of bases not matched to a gene: 5. Here the CDR3 DNA reads TGTGCCAGCAGTTTCGCAGGGGGCCGGGGAAACACCATATATTTT. It yields the protein CASSFAGGRGNTIYF.

In DNA, the CDR3 is TGTGCCAGCAGCGCTGACTACCGCGGGAGAGACGAGCAGTACTTC. It is translated as CASSADYRGRDEQYF. The chain employs TRBV9 and TRBJ2-7; the match to TRBD2 covers 7 bases. The length of the CDR3 is 15 residues. CDR1 is SGDLS, CDR2 YYNGEE, per germline. Losses at the gene ends were 3 bases for V and 5 bases for J; bases not matched to a gene: 11.

J is TRBJ2-7 and V is TRBV29-1, with D perhaps matching TRBD1 (6 bases). Germline V gene data show CDR1 as SQVTM and CDR2 as ANQGSEA. This CDR3 has 13 amino acids. V was shortened by 6 bases and J by 3 bases, with 15 bases between the two germline ends. The CDR3 reads CSVAFGQYYEQYF. DNA for the CDR3: TGCAGCGTCGCCTTCGGACAGTACTACGAGCAGTACTTC.

V usage is TRBV7-9 and J usage is TRBJ2-7; 9 bases agree with TRBD1. CDR3 size: 14 residues. The ends lost 5 bases at V and 5 bases at J; junction bases unmatched: 7. Germline loops: CDR1 SEHNR, CDR2 FQNEAQ (reference sequence). The CDR3 DNA follows: TGTGCCAGCAGCGCGTCGTGGACAGGGGACGAGCAGTACTTC. This translates into CASSASWTGDEQYF.

This clone is a singleton in its sample. J is TRBJ1-3 and V is TRBV28, with 7 bases lining up with TRBD1. The CDR3 has 14 amino acids. The junction had 4 bases not matched to a gene; V was cut back by 5 bases and J by 3 bases. Germline V lookup: CDR1 MDHEN, CDR2 SYDVKM. DNA of the CDR3: TGTGCCAGCAGTGAAGGGGGCTATGGAAACACCATATATTTT. Translation: CASSEGGYGNTIYF.

This chain links TRBV28 with TRBJ2-5; 8 nucleotides match TRBD1. The CDR3 totals 13 residues. Germline loops: CDR1 MDHEN, CDR2 SYDVKM. V dropped 6 bases and J dropped 3; count of bases not matched to a gene: 3. The CDR3 DNA sequence: TGTGCCAGCAGAGCAGGGGGCGAAGAGACCCAGTACTTC. Amino acid sequence: CASRAGGEETQYF.

The chain has TRBV18 and TRBJ2-5, with TRBD1 as a possible D gene (5 bases). Trimming removed 0 bases at V and 2 bases at J, with 10 bases between. CDR1 is KGHSH and CDR2 is LQKENI in the germline V gene. This CDR3 is 15 amino acids long. The CDR3 bases are TGTGCCAGCTCACCACCTGGGGCAGGTCAAGAGACCCAGTACTTC. Its protein is CASSPPGAGQETQYF.

This clone appeared a few times. V gene TRBV4-3 combines with J gene TRBJ2-1, with 7 positions matching TRBD2. The germline V gene encodes CDR1 LGHNA and CDR2 YSLEER. Losses at the gene ends were 1 base for V and 10 bases for J; bases not matched to a gene: 16. The CDR3 spans 17 residues. CDR3 sequence (DNA): TGCGCCAGCAGCCAAGTCCGACCCGGGACCCCGGGGGGAGAGCAGTTCTTC. The encoded protein is CASSQVRPGTPGGEQFF.

This clone was found a few times. V is TRBV5-6 and J is TRBJ2-6; TRBD1 aligns across 8 bases. V gave up 4 bases and J gave up 0 bases; unmatched junction bases: 9. Germline V CDR1 and CDR2: SGHDT, YYEEEE. This CDR3 spans 18 amino acids. The CDR3: CASSNGNRGTSGANVLTF. DNA for the CDR3: TGTGCCAGCAGCAATGGAAACAGGGGGACCTCTGGGGCCAACGTCCTGACTTTC.

This chain uses TRBV28 with TRBJ2-1, with TRBD1 identical over 8 bases. Germline V gene data show CDR1 as MDHEN and CDR2 as SYDVKM. The CDR3 has 15 amino acids. V was clipped by 6 bases and J by 8 bases; unmatched bases: 12. The CDR3 region is CASSPPKGQADEQFF. The CDR3 DNA sequence: TGTGCCAGCAGCCCTCCTAAGGGACAGGCGGATGAGCAGTTCTTC.

CDR3 region: CASSVLGTSGSAQYF. The CDR3 DNA reads TGTGCCAGCAGCGTACTGGGGACTAGCGGGAGTGCGCAGTATTTT. This chain uses TRBV9 with TRBJ2-3; 14 nucleotides agree with TRBD2. V gave up 1 base and J gave up 10 bases; unmatched junction bases: 5. The CDR3 has 15 residues. The germline V gene encodes CDR1 SGDLS and CDR2 YYNGEE.

For this clone: One end of the junction is discordant with germline, which a read error may explain. This rearrangement joins TRBV7-9 to TRBJ1-2; 8 nucleotides match TRBD1. Germline assignment: CDR1 SEHNR and CDR2 FQNEAQ (reference sequence). The CDR3 loop spans 12 amino acids. The CDR3 DNA follows: TGTTCCAGCAGCCCCCAGACAGGGGACAACACCTTC. Translation gives CSSSPQTGDNTF.

This chain joins TRBV12-5 and TRBJ2-7, with 7 bases identical to TRBD1. The junction had 12 bases not matched to a gene; V was cut back by 3 bases and J by 1 base. CDR1 and CDR2 (germline): LGHNT, FRNRAP. The CDR3 runs to 17 residues. Here the CDR3 DNA reads TGTGCTAGTGGTTTCTTCCGGGACAGTATTGTTTCCTACGAGCAGTACTTC. Protein sequence: CASGFFRDSIVSYEQYF.